A single sample gave rise to the 16 T cell receptor beta chains below, sequenced in a study of blood T cell repertoires in COVID-19 (dated by TCRdb to about 2020). The library was made by the immunoSEQ multiplex PCR assay. This immuneACCESS table, as held by TCRdb, lists in-frame sequences with V and J called but not all clones. Of the missing ones, under half trace to an unresolved V gene in checked studies; the others have no known cause. This sample lists fewer than 300,000 clones; 85% to 90% were detected once. The ten largest make up less than 15% of the sample. The sequenced material came from peripheral blood. The source is a human donor in a cohort sampled during active COVID-19.

A single count supports this clone. The chain is built from TRBV19 and TRBJ2-7, with 7 bases identical to TRBD1. The CDR3 is 15 amino acids. Trimming took 4 bases from V and 2 from J; bases not matched to a gene: 8. CDR1 is LNHDA, CDR2 SQIVND, per germline (reference sequence). CDR3 loop: CASSKPGRGTYEQYF. The CDR3 DNA sequence: TGTGCCAGTAGTAAACCGGGCAGGGGGACCTACGAGCAGTACTTC.

The chain is built from TRBV9 and TRBJ1-2; 9 positions match TRBD1. The CDR3 loop spans 13 amino acids. The ends lost 3 bases at V and 7 bases at J; junction bases unmatched: 4. Germline V gene lookup returns CDR1 SGDLS and CDR2 YYNGEE. The CDR3 reads CASSGTGVVGYTF. For the CDR3, the DNA is TGTGCCAGCAGCGGGACAGGGGTGGTTGGCTACACCTTC.

The genes are TRBV6-5 and TRBJ2-5; D gene uncertain. The germline CDR1 and CDR2 sequences are MNHEY and SVGAGI. Trimming removed 5 bases at V and 5 bases at J, with 12 bases between. CDR3 length: 13 amino acids. Written as DNA, the CDR3 is TGTGCCAGCAGTCTCCTCGTAGTGGAGACCCAGTACTTC. Residues: CASSLLVVETQYF.

The chain couples TRBV5-1 to TRBJ2-3; D is undetermined. In germline, CDR1 is SGHRS, CDR2 YFSETQ. The V gene lost 2 bases and the J gene lost 7 bases, with 5 bases spanning the gap. The CDR3 length is 11 residues. The CDR3: CASSFLNTQYF. Written as DNA, the CDR3 is TGCGCCAGCAGCTTCCTAAATACGCAGTATTTT.

V usage is TRBV19 and J usage is TRBJ2-3; D gene unclear. V was pared by 5 bases and J by 5 bases, with 5 bases between. Germline lookup yields CDR1 LNHDA and CDR2 SQIVND (reference sequence). This CDR3 is built from 11 residues. The DNA for the CDR3 is TGTGCCAGTAGTTCTGTAGATACGCAGTATTTT. Amino acids: CASSSVDTQYF. Full variable domain (outside the CDR3, taken from reference TRBV19 and TRBJ2-3): DGGITQSPKYLFRKEGQNVTLSCEQNLNHDAMYWYRQDPGQGLRLIYYSQIVNDFQKGDIAEGYSVSREKKESFPLTVTSAQKNPTAFYLCASSSVDTQYFGPGTRLTVL.

The rearrangement uses TRBV6-2 or TRBV6-3 and TRBJ2-1; 8 bases fit TRBD2. The trim removed 5 bases at V and 0 bases at J, leaving 6 bases unmatched. This CDR3 contains 16 residues. Germline V lookup: CDR1 MNHEY, CDR2 SVGEGT. The CDR3 DNA sequence: TGTGCCAGCAGTAACCCGGGGGGGAGCTCCTACAATGAGCAGTTCTTC. Protein: CASSNPGGSSYNEQFF.

This chain uses TRBV4-3 with TRBJ2-2, with a tentative D call TRBD2 (5 bases). CDR1 and CDR2 from the germline V gene are LGHNA and YSLEER. This CDR3 contains 14 residues. Trimming stripped 2 bases from V and 6 bases from J, with 10 bases between. The CDR3 spells CASSQPGLAGELFF. CDR3 coding DNA: TGCGCCAGCAGCCAACCAGGACTGGCCGGGGAGCTGTTTTTT.

The CDR3 spells CASSFLAGSTGDEQYF. The CDR3, as DNA: TGTGCCAGCAGTTTCCTAGCGGGATCCACCGGGGACGAGCAGTACTTC. V gene TRBV6-2 or TRBV6-3 combines with J gene TRBJ2-7; 9 nucleotides agree with TRBD2. J lost 5 bases, V lost 4 bases, and 12 bases had no gene match. Germline loops: CDR1 MNHEY, CDR2 SVGEGT. This CDR3 has 16 residues.

In its sample, this clone was seen once. V and J are TRBV6-2 or TRBV6-3 and TRBJ1-5; D is unresolved. The V end was cut by 2 bases, the J end by 6 bases, with 11 bases between. Germline lookup yields CDR1 MNHEY and CDR2 SVGEGT. This CDR3 has 14 residues. The DNA for the CDR3 is TGTGCCAGCAGTTACCCGCCAGGCGCTCAGCCCCAGCATTTT. Translating gives CASSYPPGAQPQHF.

The chain links TRBV6-5 to TRBJ2-6; 7 nucleotides align to TRBD2. J lost 3 bases, V lost 11 bases, and 10 bases had no gene match. The CDR3 loop spans 15 amino acids. Germline CDR1 reads MNHEY; CDR2 reads SVGAGI. CDR3 DNA: TGTGCCGCTGGGGAGGGTGGCGGTGGGGCCAACGTCCTGACTTTC. Amino acids: CAAGEGGGGANVLTF.

This rearrangement joins TRBV5-4 to TRBJ2-3; 8 positions match TRBD2. The CDR3 is 18 residues long. J lost 2 bases, V lost 0 bases, and 11 bases had no gene match. Germline V gene sequence: CDR1 SGHNT, CDR2 YYREEE (reference sequence). The CDR3 here is CASSLGPGAGVITDTQYF. The CDR3 coding sequence is TGTGCCAGCAGCTTGGGCCCCGGAGCGGGAGTGATCACAGATACGCAGTATTTT.

J is TRBJ1-2 and V is TRBV28; no firm D call. The CDR3 extends over 14 amino acids. Per germline, CDR1 MDHEN and CDR2 SYDVKM. V was pared by 1 base and J by 5 bases, with 11 bases between. CDR3 sequence reads: CASSLFVTAYGYTF. DNA for the CDR3: TGTGCCAGCAGTTTATTTGTCACAGCATATGGCTACACCTTC.

The chain links TRBV6-5 to TRBJ2-3, with D possibly being TRBD1 (7 bases). Trimming took 0 bases from V and 6 from J, leaving 13 bases between them. The CDR3 totals 15 residues. From germline, CDR1 is MNHEY and CDR2 SVGAGI. The CDR3: CASSYSEGAWDTQYF. The CDR3, as DNA: TGTGCCAGCAGTTACTCGGAGGGGGCGTGGGATACGCAGTATTTT.

V and J are TRBV3-1 (or the pseudogene TRBV3-2) and TRBJ2-7; maybe TRBD2 (6 bases). The CDR3 covers 15 residues. With 0 bases removed from V and 6 bases from J, the gap between germline ends came to 15 bases. The germline V gene has CDR1 LGHDT and CDR2 YNNKEL (reference sequence). The CDR3 bases are TGTGCCAGCAGCCAAGATACACGGCGGGGAGGCGAGCAGTACTTC. As protein: CASSQDTRRGGEQYF.

V and J are TRBV2 and TRBJ2-1; TRBD1 might be the D (6 bases). The CDR3 contains 15 residues. The V gene's germline CDR1 is SNHLY and CDR2 FYNNEI. V was trimmed by 2 bases and J by 2 bases, leaving 10 bases between them. This chain's CDR3 is CASSENWGPYNEQFF. Here the CDR3 DNA reads TGTGCCAGCAGTGAAAACTGGGGGCCCTACAATGAGCAGTTCTTC.

This rearrangement joins TRBV7-8 to TRBJ1-1, with D perhaps TRBD1 (6 bases). V was shortened by 7 bases and J by 3 bases, with 18 bases between the two germline ends. Germline-derived CDR1 and CDR2 are SGHVS and FQNEAQ. The CDR3 has 15 residues. CDR3 in amino acids: CASTLQGFVDTEAFF. DNA for the CDR3: TGTGCCAGCACCCTGCAGGGGTTCGTAGACACTGAAGCTTTCTTT.